This T cell receptor beta chain originates from a study of blood T cells in healthy people across ages. Concerning this clonotype itself: The antigen remains undetermined.

The authors ran a second PCR of 7 to 11 cycles using a sample-barcoded 5' primer and a J-beta primer mix. Every sample returned 3 million or more CDR3-containing paired-end reads. TCRdb called the 5' RACE reads again in MiXCR, with one record for every CDR3 protein. Here the sample spans some 1,500,000 distinct CDR3 sequences, roughly two fifths being singletons. The extraction recovered at least 5 micrograms of total RNA per sample. With 5 bases removed from V and 5 bases from J, the gap between germline ends came to 13 bases. This CDR3 is built from 13 residues. Germline lookup yields CDR1 MNHEY and CDR2 SMNVEV (reference sequence). Whole-study findings and limits: Possibly confounding the expanded clonotype changes was the fact that donor CMV status was unknown. Significant beta diversity loss was already apparent by age roughly 40, declining roughly linearly.

The source material was blood. The chain employs TRBV27 and TRBJ2-7; TRBD1 is a possible D gene (5 bases). The TCR originated in a woman between 18 and 29 years old in good health. The CDR3 is CASSPSTVNEQYF. CDR3 coding DNA: TGTGCCAGCAGTCCCTCGACAGTTAACGAGCAGTACTTC.